This TCR beta chain is from a study of early T cells in non-severe SARS-CoV-2 infection. Study-level information: Sequencing used unsorted whole-blood bulk RNA, so chains lack pairing. Study-wide results and limits: Reliance on VDJdb matching favored anti-spike CD8 responses; private and CD4 specificities were missed.

The TCR library protocol attached unique molecular identifiers to the individual cDNA molecules. A single record per CDR3 protein comes from TCRdb applying MiXCR to the 5' RACE reads. The repertoire has around 50,000 distinct CDR3 sequences, roughly an eighth of them found once; the top ten carry around 3%. In its sample, this clonotype was seen a few times. Its target is unknown. This CDR3 region has 17 residues. From germline, CDR1 is MNHNY and CDR2 SVGAGI (reference sequence). Trimming cost V 2 bases and J 4 bases; bases outside gene matches: 10. The chain is built from TRBV6-6 and TRBJ1-4; 7 bases fit TRBD1. The sample was whole blood. This sequence originates from an adult who was a healthcare worker with PCR-confirmed SARS-CoV-2 infection or an uninfected control (not recorded which). CDR3 loop: CASSYRTPGQLNEKLFF. CDR3 in DNA: TGTGCCAGCAGTTACCGGACTCCGGGACAGCTTAATGAAAAACTGTTTTTT.